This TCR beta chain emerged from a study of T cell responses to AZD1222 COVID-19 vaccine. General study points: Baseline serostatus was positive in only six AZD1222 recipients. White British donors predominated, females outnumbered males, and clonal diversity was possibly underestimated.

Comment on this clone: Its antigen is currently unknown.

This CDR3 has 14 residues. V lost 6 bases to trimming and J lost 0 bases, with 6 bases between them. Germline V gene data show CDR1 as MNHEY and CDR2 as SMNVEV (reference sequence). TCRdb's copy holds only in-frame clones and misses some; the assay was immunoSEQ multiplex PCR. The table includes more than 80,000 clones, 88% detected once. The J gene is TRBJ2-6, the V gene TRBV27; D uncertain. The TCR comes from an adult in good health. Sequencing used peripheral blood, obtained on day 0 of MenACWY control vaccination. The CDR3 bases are TGTGCCAGCAGGGTCAACTCTGGGGCCAACGTCCTGACTTTC. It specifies CASRVNSGANVLTF.